These T cell receptor beta chains were read from a single sample in a study of T-cell reconstitution after alpha-beta-depleted transplantation in children. TCRdb re-called the PCR reads with MiXCR, one entry per CDR3 protein. The sample consists of about 640,000 distinct CDR3 sequences, around 16% of them appearing once. The sample was PBMCs from the stem cell graft donor, taken from the stem cell graft. The receptor set was obtained from a human donor who donated a stem cell graft to a child with acute myeloid leukemia. Both conserved end residues are part of each CDR3. Fields, in order: clone size, J gene, V gene, D gene, CDR3 protein, CDR3 DNA. The D gene is left open where the match is weak. For some rows the clone size is stated as once, few or many, or as a class when expanded; others skip it.

many | TRBJ2-3 | TRBV29-1 | TRBD1 | CSVQGQWFSDTQYF | TGCAGCGTCCAGGGACAGTGGTTCTCAGATACGCAGTATTTT
NA | TRBJ1-5 | TRBV12-3/TRBV12-4 | TRBD1 | CASSLTGGENQPQHF | TGTGCCAGCAGTCTCACAGGGGGGGAAAATCAGCCCCAGCATTTT
many | TRBJ2-3 | TRBV5-1 | NA | CASSTSGTSTDTQYF | TGCGCCAGCAGCACCTCCGGGACAAGCACAGATACGCAGTATTTT
few | TRBJ1-1 | TRBV15 | TRBD1 | CATSSRDRRDTEAFF | TGTGCCACCAGCAGTCGGGACAGGAGGGACACTGAAGCTTTCTTT
few | TRBJ2-1 | TRBV20-1 | NA | CSASFRGLPYNEQFF | TGCAGTGCTAGTTTCCGGGGTTTACCCTACAATGAGCAGTTCTTC
NA | TRBJ2-1 | TRBV7-9 | TRBD2 | CASSSRTSGGNDEQFF | TGTGCCAGCAGCTCCCGGACTAGCGGGGGGAACGATGAGCAGTTCTTC
many | TRBJ2-5 | TRBV29-1 | NA | CSVDSGSGTETQYF | TGCAGCGTTGATTCCGGGTCAGGGACCGAGACCCAGTACTTC
many | TRBJ2-1 | TRBV20-1 | NA | CSAPTRWGPNEQFF | TGCAGTGCCCCGACTCGATGGGGTCCCAATGAGCAGTTCTTC
many | TRBJ2-5 | TRBV20-1 | NA | CSATTALGTQYF | TGCAGTGCCACGACGGCTCTCGGGACCCAGTACTTC
NA | TRBJ2-3 | TRBV5-1 | NA | CASSLGRQISTDTQYF | TGCGCCAGCAGCTTGGGTCGACAGATAAGCACAGATACGCAGTATTTT
few | TRBJ2-4 | TRBV10-1 | NA | CASSPQRGKKYF | TGCGCCAGCAGCCCTCAAAGGGGAAAAAAGTACTTC
many | TRBJ2-2 | TRBV15 | TRBD1 | CATSFRQGHDTGELFF | TGTGCCACCAGCTTTCGACAGGGGCACGACACCGGGGAGCTGTTTTTT
NA | TRBJ2-7 | TRBV5-1 | TRBD1 | CASSLNQGQMDYEQYF | TGCGCCAGCAGTTTAAACCAGGGACAGATGGACTACGAGCAGTACTTC
few | TRBJ2-3 | TRBV29-1 | NA | CSVKDGDTQYF | TGCAGCGTTAAGGACGGGGATACGCAGTATTTT
NA | TRBJ2-5 | TRBV10-3 | NA | CAISTGFQETQYF | TGTGCCATCAGTACAGGGTTTCAAGAGACCCAGTACTTC
NA | TRBJ2-7 | TRBV10-3 | NA | CAISGGRESIPRYEQYF | TGTGCCATCAGTGGGGGTAGGGAAAGTATCCCCCGGTACGAGCAGTACTTC
few | TRBJ1-2 | TRBV5-1 | TRBD1 | CASSAGTGHYYGYTF | TGCGCCAGCAGCGCCGGGACAGGGCATTACTATGGCTACACCTTC
many | TRBJ2-7 | TRBV20-1 | NA | CSAEDTVPYEQYF | TGCAGTGCGGAGGACACGGTACCTTACGAGCAGTACTTC
few | TRBJ1-6 | TRBV12-3/TRBV12-4 | NA | CASSLSVLPNSPLHF | TGTGCCAGCAGTTTATCGGTACTCCCAAATTCACCCCTCCACTTT
many | TRBJ2-5 | TRBV20-1 | NA | CSASGALEGTQYF | TGCAGTGCTAGCGGGGCATTGGAGGGGACCCAGTACTTC
many | TRBJ1-1 | TRBV7-2 | NA | CASSPRGQGVAFF | TGTGCCAGCAGCCCTCGAGGGCAAGGAGTAGCTTTCTTT
many | TRBJ1-6 | TRBV20-1 | NA | CSAREGTTRSYNSPLHF | TGCAGTGCTAGGGAAGGGACAACTCGCTCCTATAATTCACCCCTCCACTTT
many | TRBJ2-3 | TRBV12-3/TRBV12-4 | NA | CASSFDGPADTQYF | TGTGCCAGCAGTTTTGATGGACCAGCAGATACGCAGTATTTT
few | TRBJ2-1 | TRBV4-2 | TRBD1 | CASSQQTGTVGNEQFF | TGTGCCAGCAGCCAACAGACCGGGACAGTAGGCAATGAGCAGTTCTTC
few | TRBJ2-1 | TRBV24-1 | NA | CATSPQEDSGEQFF | TGTGCCACCAGTCCCCAGGAAGATTCTGGTGAGCAGTTCTTC
many | TRBJ1-2 | TRBV12-3/TRBV12-4 | NA | CASSTSGMVGYTF | NA
few | TRBJ1-4 | TRBV12-3/TRBV12-4 | NA | CASSLVSREKLFF | TGTGCCAGCAGCCTTGTGAGCAGGGAAAAACTGTTTTTT
many | TRBJ2-4 | TRBV7-9 | TRBD1 | CASSFYRQGGDIQYF | TGTGCCAGCAGCTTCTACCGACAGGGGGGAGACATTCAGTACTTC
few | TRBJ1-1 | TRBV20-1 | NA | CSARDHSRGEPEAFF | TGCAGTGCTAGAGATCATTCTAGAGGGGAGCCTGAAGCTTTCTTT
many | TRBJ2-5 | TRBV12-3/TRBV12-4 | NA | CASSFSREETQYF | TGTGCCAGCAGTTTCTCCCGGGAAGAGACCCAGTACTTC
NA | TRBJ2-7 | TRBV27 | NA | CASSRDRLHEQYF | TGTGCCAGCAGCCGGGACCGCTTGCACGAGCAGTACTTC
many | TRBJ2-1 | TRBV29-1 | NA | CSVEDQSGTLFF | TGCAGCGTTGAAGATCAGTCCGGGACGCTGTTCTTC
few | TRBJ2-1 | TRBV7-9 | NA | CASSESVAEFNEQFF | TGTGCCAGCAGCGAATCAGTAGCGGAGTTTAATGAGCAGTTCTTC
NA | TRBJ1-4 | TRBV20-1 | TRBD1 | CSAPRQGALANEKLFF | TGCAGTGCTCCTCGACAGGGGGCGCTGGCTAATGAAAAACTGTTTTTT
few | TRBJ1-1 | TRBV20-1 | NA | CSVATTMNTEAFF | TGCAGTGTCGCGACAACGATGAACACTGAAGCTTTCTTT
few | TRBJ2-1 | TRBV27 | TRBD2 | CASSTGLAPRQFF | TGTGCCAGCAGTACGGGACTAGCGCCAAGGCAGTTCTTC
many | TRBJ2-7 | TRBV9 | TRBD2 | CASSVASGGSYEQYF | TGTGCCAGCAGCGTAGCTAGCGGGGGCTCCTACGAGCAGTACTTC
many | TRBJ2-7 | TRBV20-1 | TRBD2 | CSARATSGTYEQYF | TGCAGTGCTAGAGCGACTAGCGGGACCTACGAGCAGTACTTC
NA | TRBJ2-1 | TRBV7-3 | NA | CASSLHGNEQFF | TGTGCCAGCAGCTTGCACGGCAATGAGCAGTTCTTC
NA | TRBJ2-7 | TRBV7-7 | TRBD1 | CASSQHRGHKTYEQYF | TGTGCCAGCAGCCAACACAGGGGCCATAAAACCTACGAGCAGTACTTC